Following are 16 T cell receptor beta chains from one sample sequenced in a study of T cell responses to AZD1222 COVID-19 vaccine. Using immunoSEQ multiplex PCR, the repertoire was profiled, and TCRdb retains in-frame clones only, with some absent. The sample has more than 80,000 clones; around 90% are singletons. Here the sequenced sample was peripheral blood, taken on day 0 of AZD1222 vaccination. Source of these receptors: an adult in good health.

The chain uses TRBV27 and TRBJ1-2; possibly TRBD1 for D (5 bases). Trimming left V 3 bases short and J 2 bases short, with 10 bases between. The germline V gene has CDR1 MNHEY and CDR2 SMNVEV (reference sequence). The CDR3 extends over 14 amino acids. Written as DNA, the CDR3 is TGTGCCAGCAGTTTTGGGGACGGGAACTATGGCTACACCTTC. Its translation: CASSFGDGNYGYTF.

This clone has just one count. The chain joins TRBV6-6 to TRBJ2-1, with D possibly TRBD1 on 7 matching bases. The CDR3 is 15 amino acids. Germline loops: CDR1 MNHNY, CDR2 SVGAGI (reference sequence). Trimming cost V 10 bases and J 1 base, with 17 bases left between them. The CDR3 loop is CATLQGGGSYNEQFF. Here the CDR3 DNA reads TGTGCCACCCTGCAGGGGGGCGGGTCCTACAATGAGCAGTTCTTC.

The rearrangement joins TRBV27 to TRBJ2-3; D not certain. The CDR3 loop spans 13 amino acids. Trimming took off 0 bases at V and 8 bases at J, with 9 bases between the two ends. In germline, CDR1 is MNHEY, CDR2 SMNVEV (reference sequence). CDR3 protein: CASSLSDGVTQYF. The CDR3 DNA is TGTGCCAGCAGTTTATCCGACGGCGTTACGCAGTATTTT.

The J gene is TRBJ1-3, the V gene TRBV5-1; 10 bases map to TRBD1. The CDR3 is made up of 17 amino acids. CDR1 and CDR2 from the germline V gene are SGHRS and YFSETQ. Unmatched junction bases numbered 7, after V lost 4 bases and J lost 0 bases. The CDR3 DNA sequence: TGCGCCAGCAGCAGGGACAGGGGCAGCTCCTCTGGAAACACCATATATTTT. Translation gives CASSRDRGSSSGNTIYF.

The chain combines TRBV5-1 with TRBJ1-1, with a weak D call TRBD1 (5 bases). CDR3 length: 16 amino acids. Deletions cut 4 bases from V and 8 bases from J, with 24 bases between. Per germline, CDR1 SGHRS and CDR2 YFSETQ. For the CDR3, the DNA is TGCGCCAGCAGCCCGGGGCCCCAGAGTGAGGTTATAGAAGCTTTCTTT. Encoded protein: CASSPGPQSEVIEAFF.

The chain recombines TRBV9 with TRBJ2-1, with 7 nucleotides matching TRBD2. V was pared by 5 bases and J by 0 bases, with 8 bases of the junction left unmatched. The CDR3 is 16 amino acids. Germline V gives CDR1 SGDLS, CDR2 YYNGEE. The CDR3 nucleotides read TGTGCCAGCAGTCTACTAGCGTTGAGCTCCTACAATGAGCAGTTCTTC. This encodes CASSLLALSSYNEQFF.

This clone came up once. The chain is built from TRBV30 and TRBJ2-2, with 7 bases lining up with TRBD2. The CDR3 is 14 residues long. Trimming at V came to 2 bases and at J to 4 bases, leaving 4 bases not matched to a gene. The germline CDR1 and CDR2 sequences are GTSNPN and SVGIG (reference sequence). CDR3: CAWSRTRVTGELFF. The CDR3 DNA reads TGTGCCTGGAGTCGGACTAGGGTCACCGGGGAGCTGTTTTTT.

The chain couples TRBV19 to TRBJ2-1; TRBD2 aligns across 13 bases. V lost 5 bases and J lost 3; bases outside the gene matches: 10. Per the germline V gene, CDR1 is LNHDA and CDR2 is SQIVND (reference sequence). This CDR3 spans 18 amino acids. The DNA for the CDR3 is TGTGCCAGTAGTCTCGTCGGACTAGCGGGAGCATTCTACAATGAGCAGTTCTTC. It is translated as CASSLVGLAGAFYNEQFF.

The genes are TRBV28 and TRBJ1-3; D gene uncertain. This CDR3 is 15 amino acids long. The germline V and J ends were trimmed by 6 bases and 0 bases, with 12 bases remaining between them. Germline assignment: CDR1 MDHEN and CDR2 SYDVKM. The CDR3 DNA sequence: TGTGCCAGCAGCCTCGGGCGGTCCTCTGGAAACACCATATATTTT. Translating it yields CASSLGRSSGNTIYF.

The rearrangement links TRBV7-2 to TRBJ1-6, with no clear D. From germline, CDR1 is SGHTA and CDR2 FQGNSA. CDR3 size: 13 residues. V lost 4 bases and J lost 7, with 8 bases in between. The CDR3 spells CASSSLANSPLHF. The CDR3 DNA reads TGTGCCAGCAGCTCCTTAGCGAATTCACCCCTCCACTTT.

The chain has TRBV5-1 and TRBJ2-1; TRBD2 is a possible D gene (7 bases). V shed 0 bases and J shed 10 bases, with 23 bases lying between them. Germline V gives CDR1 SGHRS, CDR2 YFSETQ. The CDR3 extends over 17 amino acids. The CDR3, as DNA: TGCGCCAGCAGCTTGGCTAGCCCGGGGGGCCGCGGGTCCGAGCAGTTCTTC. This sequence encodes CASSLASPGGRGSEQFF. The variable domain in full, with the rest retrieved from reference TRBV5-1 and TRBJ2-1, is KAGVTQTPRYLIKTRGQQVTLSCSPISGHRSVSWYQQTPGQGLQFLFEYFSETQRNKGNFPGRFSGRQFSNSRSEMNVSTLELGDSALYLCASSLASPGGRGSEQFFGPGTRLTVL.

The rearrangement uses TRBV28 and TRBJ1-1; D is ambiguous. V was clipped by 5 bases and J by 1 base, with 11 bases between them. Per the germline V gene, CDR1 is MDHEN and CDR2 is SYDVKM. The CDR3 is 14 amino acids. The CDR3 loop is CASSGTQGNTEAFF. In DNA, the CDR3 is TGTGCCAGCAGTGGAACACAAGGGAACACTGAAGCTTTCTTT.

J is TRBJ2-5 and V is TRBV24-1; 7 nucleotides line up with TRBD1. The germline gives CDR1 KGHDR, CDR2 SFDVKD. Trimming at V came to 9 bases and at J to 3 bases, leaving 3 bases not matched to a gene. This CDR3 is 12 amino acids long. The CDR3 spells CATGTAEETQYF. CDR3 sequence (DNA): TGTGCCACCGGGACAGCTGAAGAGACCCAGTACTTC.

J is TRBJ2-5 and V is TRBV28, with 7 bases that match TRBD2. V lost 2 bases, J lost 2 bases, and 5 bases stayed unmatched. Germline V gene sequence: CDR1 MDHEN, CDR2 SYDVKM. This CDR3 is built from 15 residues. The CDR3 DNA reads TGTGCCAGCAGTTTAAGAACTAGCGTACAAGAGACCCAGTACTTC. Translated, it gives CASSLRTSVQETQYF.

This chain uses TRBV6-2 or TRBV6-3 with TRBJ2-4; no clear D gene. Trimming shortened V by 5 bases and J by 0 bases, and 14 bases separated the two germline ends. CDR1 is MNHEY, CDR2 SVGEGT, per germline. There are 16 residues in the CDR3. The CDR3 spells CASSTRQNLAKNIQYF. The CDR3 nucleotides read TGTGCCAGCAGTACACGACAAAACCTAGCCAAAAACATTCAGTACTTC.

The chain recombines TRBV7-8 with TRBJ2-3; TRBD1 agrees at 9 bases. The V gene's germline CDR1 is SGHVS and CDR2 FQNEAQ. The CDR3 extends over 17 amino acids. Trimming at V came to 2 bases and at J to 2 bases, leaving 8 bases not matched to a gene. CDR3 sequence reads: CASSLQNRDRDTDTQYF. The CDR3 bases are TGTGCCAGCAGCTTACAGAACCGGGACAGGGACACAGATACGCAGTATTTT.